Here is one T cell receptor (beta chain) with its context. It lacks a known antigen. A read error may account for a junction end that differs from germline. Spanning cysteine to phenylalanine, the CDR3 consists of 14 amino acids. Of all the DNA, just the CDR3 is kept, 42 bases in frame from base 1. The germline V gene (reference sequence) specifies SSHAT as CDR1 and FNYEAQ as CDR2. Using the deep immunoSEQ assay, TCR CDR3 regions were amplified from genomic DNA by multiplex PCR. Extracted genomic DNA from each cell subset was distributed evenly across all wells of several immunoSEQ 96-well plates, and each plate was treated as a replicate. For sorted subsets, about 220 ng of genomic DNA, equivalent to around 31,000 T cell genomes, went into each replicate PCR. Purified libraries were measured with a Qubit 3.0 fluorometer, size-checked on a Bioanalyzer 2100, and measured again with the KAPA Library Quantification kit. Each immunoSEQ 96-well plate was sequenced on its own single-read 150-cycle Illumina NextSeq 550 flow cell. In the authors' own workflow: Because the immunoSEQ output included only junctional sequences and no quality scores, the filtering could not be the same as the filtering used for full-length reads. Sequences were annotated with PyIR, a Python wrapper for IgBLAST v1.9, and V/J genes and CDR3 were assigned using IMGT germline references. Reads with weak V/J assignments (E-value above 1e-6), missing CDR3, stop codons, out-of-frame junctions, or ambiguous translated residues were removed. A V3J clonotype was defined by an identical inferred V gene, J gene, and CDR3 amino acid sequence. The percentage overlap between two repertoires was calculated by dividing the number of shared unique clonotypes by the size of the smaller repertoire. Three approaches were used to assess repertoire richness: RTK rarefaction, the Chao1 estimator, and Recon v2.1 estimates of unobserved clonotypes. OLGA was used to compute generation probabilities for all TCRbeta clonotypes that the gDNA method yielded from several donors. Sourced from immuneACCESS, this table was stored by TCRdb with only in-frame sequences that have V and J called. A share of the clones is absent; for the studies checked, an unresolved V gene accounts for under half, and the remainder has no known explanation. The V and J calls and clone size come from that table; D and trimming were worked out from the DNA. This sample holds some 240,000 clones; 60% to 70% were observed only once. The biggest ten clones account for roughly 11% of the sample.

Donors were healthy HIV-negative adults with no recently reported acute infections or vaccinations. Every donor was a Caucasian adult residing in Nashville, Tennessee, USA. CD4+ T cells were enriched through magnetic negative selection, after which naive cells were positively selected on CD45RA and the remaining negative fraction served as the memory subset. Blood was obtained by leukapheresis, after which PBMCs were separated by Ficoll-Histopaque density gradient centrifugation and cryopreserved in liquid nitrogen vapor phase. Analytical flow cytometry was used to check the purity and quantity of each magnetically sorted T cell population. Each sorted fraction had its genomic DNA isolated and then quantified by UV absorbance on a Nanodrop 2000c. This entry is derived from a study of shared clonotypes between healthy human individuals (dated by TCRdb to the early 2020s). About the full investigation: The cohort comprised a couple of women and three men aged 18 to 49 years. For each donor, three plates each were used for CD4 naive and CD4 memory, two plates were used for CD8 naive, and one plate was used for CD8 memory. Blood TCR repertoires of roughly five healthy adults were deeply sequenced to estimate repertoire size and the extent of clonotype sharing between individuals. To increase sequencing depth and limit assay-specific biases, TCR repertoire library preparation and sequencing were carried out by different laboratories using diverse techniques. Between about 0.9 and 9 billion PBMCs per donor were obtained by leukapheresis.

On the study overall, not on this receptor specifically: Compared with non-shared clonotypes, the clonotypes found in all four sorted-subset donors had higher generation probabilities. Across four donors, approximately 5% of naive CD4, roughly 3.5% of naive CD8, around 2.1% of memory CD4, and about 0.4% of memory CD8 clonotypes were shared. Naive subsets generally had larger estimated clonotype richness than memory subsets. Sampling was restricted to blood, and TCR repertoires in tissue are likely to differ from TCR repertoires in blood. Even with the large sequencing depth, rarefaction of the sorted-subset datasets indicated that sequencing was incomplete. Pairwise subsampling indicated that sequencing depth was expected to affect the degree of clonotype sharing among donors. Because the study included a small number of donors, the genetic and exposure-history diversity represented was limited.

The sequence joins TRBV7-7 to TRBJ2-5; a confident D gene designation cannot be given. The sequence derives from a man aged 30-40 years in good health. Specimen: memory CD4+ T cells sorted from blood. Sample cell subset or site, as interpreted from the label and publication: CD45RA-negative fraction. The CDR3 region: CASSFRPGQETQYF. The base sequence is TGTGCTAGCAGCTTCAGGCCAGGCCAAGAGACCCAGTACTTC.